Listed here are 30 T cell receptor beta chains from one sample, sequenced in a study of blood T cell repertoires in COVID-19. Produced via immunoSEQ multiplex PCR; TCRdb's table is partial and in-frame only. The data show about 290,000 clones, about nine tenths seen once. The sequenced sample was PBMCs or T cells enriched from blood (not recorded which). The receptors here all came from a woman in her thirties or forties who had recovered from COVID-19.

The V call is TRBV19, the J call TRBJ1-1, with 11 nucleotides matching TRBD1. This CDR3 region has 15 residues. Unmatched junction bases numbered 7, after V lost 4 bases and J lost 6 bases. Per the germline V gene, CDR1 is LNHDA and CDR2 is SQIVND (reference sequence). The CDR3 DNA reads TGTGCCAGTAGTACCAGGACAGGGGGCTTCGCTGAAGCTTTCTTT. This sequence encodes CASSTRTGGFAEAFF.

The V call is TRBV19, the J call TRBJ1-4; the D is unclear. There are 13 residues in the CDR3. V was clipped by 7 bases and J by 5 bases, with 11 bases between them. The V gene's germline CDR1 is LNHDA and CDR2 SQIVND (reference sequence). The CDR3 sequence is CASMESRNEKLFF. The DNA for the CDR3 is TGTGCCAGTATGGAGTCAAGGAATGAAAAACTGTTTTTT.

The chain uses TRBV28 and TRBJ1-2; D possibly corresponds to TRBD1 (6 bases). Germline V lookup: CDR1 MDHEN, CDR2 SYDVKM. V was clipped by 8 bases and J by 3 bases, with 16 bases between them. The CDR3 runs 14 residues. CDR3 residues: CASLSRGSDYGYTF. CDR3 in DNA: TGTGCCAGCCTTTCCAGGGGATCCGACTATGGCTACACCTTC.

The chain employs TRBV5-1 and TRBJ1-6; tentative D call: TRBD1 (6 bases). The CDR3 contains 16 residues. V shed 3 bases and J shed 7 bases, with 17 bases lying between them. The germline V gene has CDR1 SGHRS and CDR2 YFSETQ. The chain's CDR3 is CASSSRQVQSNSPLHF. As DNA, the CDR3 is TGCGCCAGCAGCTCCCGACAGGTCCAGTCGAATTCACCCCTCCACTTT.

This sequence joins TRBV14 and TRBJ1-6; weak D call: TRBD1 (5 bases). Germline V CDR1 and CDR2: SGHDN, FVKESK. The V and J ends lost 0 bases and 8 bases respectively, with 8 bases between them. The CDR3 has 14 amino acids. CDR3 bases: TGTGCCAGCAGCCAAGAATTCAGGGATTCACCCCTCCACTTT. Translated, it gives CASSQEFRDSPLHF.

CDR3 loop: CASSSREIANYGYTF. CDR3 coding DNA: TGTGCCAGCAGCTCCCGGGAAATAGCTAACTATGGCTACACCTTC. The V call is TRBV7-2, the J call TRBJ1-2; D is undetermined. In germline, CDR1 is SGHTA, CDR2 FQGNSA. The CDR3 sequence is 15 residues long. The germline V and J ends were trimmed by 4 bases and 0 bases, with 12 bases remaining between them.

V is TRBV5-6 and J is TRBJ1-2, with TRBD1 matching over 7 bases. V was pared by 3 bases and J by 6 bases, with 14 bases of the junction left unmatched. The CDR3 is made up of 16 amino acids. Germline CDR1 is SGHDT and CDR2 is YYEEEE. The CDR3 sequence is CASSSFTGTVSDGYTF. The CDR3 DNA sequence: TGTGCCAGCAGCTCCTTTACCGGGACAGTTTCCGATGGCTACACCTTC.

The chain uses TRBV2 and TRBJ1-4, with TRBD1 matching over 12 bases. The CDR3 is 16 residues long. The junction had 7 bases not matched to a gene; V was cut back by 4 bases and J by 7 bases. Germline V gene data show CDR1 as SNHLY and CDR2 as FYNNEI. The CDR3 sequence is CASSGDRGRVSEKLFF. In DNA form, the CDR3 reads TGTGCCAGCAGTGGGGACAGGGGGCGCGTCAGTGAAAAACTGTTTTTT.

This chain's CDR3 is CASSSSRGYTF. The CDR3 bases are TGTGCCAGCAGTTCCTCTCGTGGCTACACCTTC. J is TRBJ1-2 and V is TRBV6-5; unclear D gene. Trimming left V 4 bases short and J 7 bases short, with 7 bases between. The CDR3 runs 11 residues. Germline CDR1 and CDR2: MNHEY and SVGAGI.

The CDR3 region has the DNA TGTGCCAGCAGAACCGGACAGTTCTCCTACGAGCAGTACTTC. Encoded protein: CASRTGQFSYEQYF. This chain joins TRBV2 and TRBJ2-7; perhaps TRBD1 as D (6 bases). The germline gives CDR1 SNHLY, CDR2 FYNNEI. The V and J ends lost 6 bases and 0 bases respectively, with 12 bases between them. CDR3 length equals 14 residues.

This sequence joins TRBV5-4 and TRBJ1-2; 8 bases align to TRBD1. From germline, CDR1 is SGHNT and CDR2 YYREEE (reference sequence). V lost 4 bases and J lost 8; bases outside the gene matches: 13. This CDR3 region has 15 residues. The CDR3 region is CASSRQGALVVGYTF. For the CDR3, the DNA is TGTGCCAGCAGCCGGCAGGGGGCGTTGGTTGTAGGCTACACCTTC.

The gene calls are TRBV5-1 and TRBJ1-3; D unclear. Germline loops: CDR1 SGHRS, CDR2 YFSETQ. CDR3 length: 14 amino acids. V was pared by 2 bases and J by 0 bases, with 6 bases between. The CDR3 here is CASSFGDSGNTIYF. The CDR3 DNA reads TGCGCCAGCAGCTTTGGAGACTCTGGAAACACCATATATTTT. Filled out from reference TRBV5-1 and TRBJ1-3, the complete variable domain reads KAGVTQTPRYLIKTRGQQVTLSCSPISGHRSVSWYQQTPGQGLQFLFEYFSETQRNKGNFPGRFSGRQFSNSRSEMNVSTLELGDSALYLCASSFGDSGNTIYFGEGSWLTVV.

Here the CDR3 DNA reads TGCGCCAGCAGCTTGGATGGCCCCAATTCACCCCTCCACTTT. It yields the protein CASSLDGPNSPLHF. The chain employs TRBV5-1 and TRBJ1-6; D ambiguous. CDR3 size: 14 residues. Germline loops: CDR1 SGHRS, CDR2 YFSETQ. Trimming removed 0 bases from V and 7 bases from J, with 8 bases in between. The whole variable domain, filled in from reference TRBV5-1 and TRBJ1-6, reads KAGVTQTPRYLIKTRGQQVTLSCSPISGHRSVSWYQQTPGQGLQFLFEYFSETQRNKGNFPGRFSGRQFSNSRSEMNVSTLELGDSALYLCASSLDGPNSPLHFGNGTRLTVT.

This chain links TRBV18 with TRBJ1-4, with D maybe TRBD1 (5 bases). This CDR3 is 18 amino acids long. From germline, CDR1 is KGHSH and CDR2 LQKENI. Trimming took 3 bases from V and 0 from J, leaving 17 bases between them. In DNA form, the CDR3 reads TGTGCCAGCTCACCGTGGGGTGACAGCGCCGCAACTAATGAAAAACTGTTTTTT. This translates into CASSPWGDSAATNEKLFF.

V gene TRBV2 combines with J gene TRBJ1-2, with TRBD1 as a possible D gene (5 bases). The CDR3 extends over 13 amino acids. Per the germline V gene, CDR1 is SNHLY and CDR2 is FYNNEI. The ends were cut back, 4 bases at V and 8 bases at J, with 14 bases in the middle. The CDR3 nucleotides read TGTGCCAGCAGTGTTAGTGGGGGGACCGGCTACACCTTC. Protein sequence: CASSVSGGTGYTF.

The V and J genes are TRBV30 and TRBJ1-2; D is possibly TRBD1 (5 bases). This CDR3 contains 14 residues. Germline V lookup: CDR1 GTSNPN, CDR2 SVGIG (reference sequence). Deletions cut 4 bases from V and 3 bases from J, with 15 bases between. The CDR3 nucleotides are TGTGCCTGGACGTCACAGGCCAGTTACTATGGCTACACCTTC. Protein sequence: CAWTSQASYYGYTF.

This chain links TRBV10-2 with TRBJ1-1; D is uncertain. Trimming stripped 10 bases from V and 7 bases from J, with 19 bases between. The CDR3 runs 13 residues. Germline-derived CDR1 and CDR2 are WSHSY and SAAADI. The chain's CDR3 is CATEASGKGEAFF. The CDR3 bases are TGCGCCACCGAGGCCTCCGGGAAAGGTGAAGCTTTCTTT.

As to this clone: Other nucleotide sequences in the sample specify the same CDR3. V and J are TRBV5-1 and TRBJ2-1; perhaps TRBD2 as D (6 bases). The CDR3 has 12 residues. Trimming stripped 0 bases from V and 9 bases from J, with 7 bases between. Germline-derived CDR1 and CDR2 are SGHRS and YFSETQ. The CDR3 here is CASSLVRGEQFF. The CDR3 nucleotides read TGCGCCAGCAGCTTGGTGCGGGGTGAGCAGTTCTTC.

V is TRBV24-1 and J is TRBJ2-1, with TRBD1 as a possible D gene (6 bases). V was pared by 3 bases and J by 7 bases, with 9 bases between. Germline V gene lookup returns CDR1 KGHDR and CDR2 SFDVKD. The CDR3 contains 13 residues. The CDR3, as DNA: TGTGCCACCAGTGATCAGGGGTGGAATGAGCAGTTCTTC. Translated: CATSDQGWNEQFF.

The chain carries TRBV5-1 and TRBJ1-2; TRBD1 is a possible D gene (6 bases). The germline CDR1 and CDR2 sequences are SGHRS and YFSETQ. V lost 4 bases and J 9 bases, leaving 19 bases between the germline ends. This CDR3 is built from 14 residues. This CDR3 reads CASSQDQPGHSYTF. In nucleotides, the CDR3 is TGCGCCAGCAGCCAAGACCAGCCGGGACACAGCTACACCTTC.

The V and J genes are TRBV30 and TRBJ2-1; D is perhaps TRBD1 (7 bases). CDR1 is GTSNPN, CDR2 SVGIG, per germline (reference sequence). The CDR3 extends over 14 amino acids. Deletions cut 4 bases from V and 9 bases from J, with 19 bases between. The CDR3 DNA sequence: TGTGCCTGGACCCGACAGGGAAGCGGGCGTGAGCAGTTCTTC. Translating it yields CAWTRQGSGREQFF.

The gene calls are TRBV7-3 and TRBJ2-1; 7 nucleotides line up with TRBD2. The CDR3 totals 15 residues. CDR1 and CDR2 from the germline V gene are SGHTA and FQGTGA. The ends lost 5 bases at V and 5 bases at J; junction bases unmatched: 9. The CDR3 DNA is TGTGCCAGCAGCATCTCGGGACTAAATAACAATGAGCAGTTCTTC. Its translation: CASSISGLNNNEQFF.

This sequence joins TRBV6-5 and TRBJ2-3; TRBD1 aligns across 7 bases. The CDR3 has 15 residues. CDR1 is MNHEY, CDR2 SVGAGI, per germline. The V and J ends lost 6 bases and 6 bases, in that order; junction bases with no gene match: 12. Written as DNA, the CDR3 is TGTGCCAGCAGAGGCCGACAGGGAAGGTTGGATACGCAGTATTTT. Protein product: CASRGRQGRLDTQYF.

This clone was recorded once. This chain links TRBV7-2 with TRBJ2-1; 9 bases align to TRBD1. V trimming: 1 base; J trimming: 5 bases; junction bases outside the gene matches: 6. The CDR3 runs 16 residues. Germline V CDR1 and CDR2: SGHTA, FQGNSA. CDR3 sequence (DNA): TGTGCCAGCAGCTTAGTTGGGACAGGGCAAGACAATGAGCAGTTCTTC. This gives the protein CASSLVGTGQDNEQFF.

This chain links TRBV7-2 with TRBJ2-7; 10 bases are a match to TRBD1. This CDR3 is 16 amino acids long. V trimming: 5 bases; J trimming: 6 bases; junction bases outside the gene matches: 13. The germline V gene has CDR1 SGHTA and CDR2 FQGNSA. The CDR3: CASSLRTGTGVLEQYF. The CDR3 DNA reads as TGTGCCAGCAGCCTACGCACCGGGACAGGGGTTCTCGAGCAGTACTTC.

The CDR3 is CASSLDLGDTQYF. CDR3 coding DNA: TGTGCCAGCAGCTTAGACCTCGGAGATACGCAGTATTTT. V gene TRBV11-2 combines with J gene TRBJ2-3; no reliable D call. Germline CDR1 is SGHAT and CDR2 is FQNNGV. This CDR3 is 13 amino acids long. Between the trimmed V and J ends, which lost 0 bases and 5 bases, there was a span of 6 bases.

The CDR3 DNA reads TGTGCCAGCAGTCTAAGGCAGGGCCTCCCATCAGAAGCTTTCTTT. It codes for CASSLRQGLPSEAFF. The J gene is TRBJ1-1, the V gene TRBV5-6, with D perhaps TRBD1 (5 bases). CDR3 size: 15 residues. The germline CDR1 and CDR2 sequences are SGHDT and YYEEEE. V was cut by 5 bases and J by 8 bases, with 22 bases left in between.

V is TRBV4-1 and J is TRBJ1-1, with D hard to call. Trimming left V 2 bases short and J 3 bases short, with 16 bases between. In germline, CDR1 is MGHRA, CDR2 YSYEKL. The CDR3 contains 16 residues. CDR3 amino acids: CASSQPPLGVDTEAFF. CDR3 DNA: TGCGCCAGCAGCCAACCCCCTTTGGGAGTTGACACTGAAGCTTTCTTT.

V gene TRBV7-2 combines with J gene TRBJ2-2; D not certain. Germline loops: CDR1 SGHTA, CDR2 FQGNSA. V was shortened by 1 base and J by 4 bases, with 7 bases between the two germline ends. The CDR3 extends over 14 amino acids. The CDR3 DNA follows: TGTGCCAGCAGCTTAGTGGCCTTCACCGGGGAGCTGTTTTTT. Its protein product is CASSLVAFTGELFF.

The gene calls are TRBV28 and TRBJ1-1, with D unresolved. The CDR3 has 11 residues. Germline values: CDR1 MDHEN, CDR2 SYDVKM. The V end was cut by 7 bases, the J end by 2 bases, with 5 bases between. The CDR3 nucleotides are TGTGCCAGCACACTAAACACTGAAGCTTTCTTT. This sequence encodes CASTLNTEAFF.